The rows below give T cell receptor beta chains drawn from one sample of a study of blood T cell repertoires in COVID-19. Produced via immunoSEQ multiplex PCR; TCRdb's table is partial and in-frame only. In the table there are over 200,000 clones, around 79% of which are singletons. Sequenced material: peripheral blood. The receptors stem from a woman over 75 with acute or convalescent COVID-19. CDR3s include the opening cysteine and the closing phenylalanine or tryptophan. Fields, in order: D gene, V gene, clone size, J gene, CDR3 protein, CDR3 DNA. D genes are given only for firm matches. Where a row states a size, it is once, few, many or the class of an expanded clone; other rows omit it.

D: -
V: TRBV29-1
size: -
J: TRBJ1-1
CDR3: CSVVWAGDTEAFF
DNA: TGCAGCGTTGTATGGGCGGGGGACACTGAAGCTTTCTTT

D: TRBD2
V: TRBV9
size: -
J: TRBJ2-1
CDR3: CASSASGASSYNEQFF
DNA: TGTGCCAGCAGCGCTAGCGGGGCGAGCTCCTACAATGAGCAGTTCTTC

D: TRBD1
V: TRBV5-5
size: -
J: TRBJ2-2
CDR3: CASSFFSGQGVTGELFF
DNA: TGTGCCAGCAGCTTTTTCTCCGGACAGGGGGTCACCGGGGAGCTGTTTTTT

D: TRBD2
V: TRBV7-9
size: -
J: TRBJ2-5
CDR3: CASRTASGRLETQYF
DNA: TGTGCCAGCAGAACCGCTAGCGGGAGGTTAGAGACCCAGTACTTC

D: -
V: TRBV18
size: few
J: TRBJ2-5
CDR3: CASSPQGETQYF
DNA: TGTGCCAGCTCACCGCAGGGAGAGACCCAGTACTTC

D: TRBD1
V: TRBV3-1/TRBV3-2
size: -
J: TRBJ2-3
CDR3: CASSPRTGSTDTQYF
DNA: TGTGCCAGCAGCCCTAGGACAGGGAGCACAGATACGCAGTATTTT

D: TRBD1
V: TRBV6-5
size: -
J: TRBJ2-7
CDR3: CASRSGQGAFEQYF
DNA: TGTGCCAGCAGATCTGGACAGGGGGCGTTCGAGCAGTACTTC

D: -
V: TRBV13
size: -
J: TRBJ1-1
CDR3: CASSFRQGGMNTEAFF
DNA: TGTGCCAGCAGCTTTCGGCAGGGAGGGATGAACACTGAAGCTTTCTTT

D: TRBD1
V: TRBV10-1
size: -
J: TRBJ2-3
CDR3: CASSPDRGVTDTQYF
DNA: TGCGCCAGCAGTCCGGACAGGGGGGTCACAGATACGCAGTATTTT

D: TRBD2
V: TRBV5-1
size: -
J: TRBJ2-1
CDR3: CASSSTGLAGGRDREQFF
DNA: TGCGCCAGCAGCTCCACGGGACTAGCGGGAGGCAGGGACCGTGAGCAGTTCTTC

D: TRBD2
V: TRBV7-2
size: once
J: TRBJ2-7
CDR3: CASSLAGAYEQYF
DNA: TGTGCCAGCAGCTTGGCGGGAGCTTACGAGCAGTACTTC

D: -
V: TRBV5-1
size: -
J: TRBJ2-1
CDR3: CASTLSGSSYNEQFF
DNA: TGCGCCAGCACCTTATCAGGAAGCTCCTACAATGAGCAGTTCTTC

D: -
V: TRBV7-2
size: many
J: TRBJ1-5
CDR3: CASSLAGSRNQPQHF
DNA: TGTGCCAGCAGCTTGGCAGGAAGTCGCAATCAGCCCCAGCATTTT

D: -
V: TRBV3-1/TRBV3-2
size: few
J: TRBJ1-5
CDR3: CASSQGGESNQPQHF
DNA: TGTGCCAGCAGCCAAGGGGGGGAAAGCAATCAGCCCCAGCATTTT

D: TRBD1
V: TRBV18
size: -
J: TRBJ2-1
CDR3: CASSHGGTGGNYNEQFF
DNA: TGTGCCAGCTCACATGGAGGGACAGGGGGTAACTACAATGAGCAGTTCTTC

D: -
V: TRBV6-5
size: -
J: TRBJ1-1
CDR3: CASRRQKTNTEAFF
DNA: TGTGCCAGCAGACGACAGAAAACGAACACTGAAGCTTTCTTT

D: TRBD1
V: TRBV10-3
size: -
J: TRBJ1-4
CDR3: CATRTGLGEKLFF
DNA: TGTGCCACCCGGACAGGGTTAGGCGAAAAACTGTTTTTT

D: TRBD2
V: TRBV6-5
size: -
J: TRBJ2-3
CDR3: CASSYQIAGGTDTQYF
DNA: TGTGCCAGCAGTTACCAGATAGCGGGGGGCACAGATACGCAGTATTTT

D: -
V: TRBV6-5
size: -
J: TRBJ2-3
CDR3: CASSYSPTGSKDTQYF
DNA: TGTGCCAGCAGTTATTCTCCGACAGGTTCCAAGGATACGCAGTATTTT

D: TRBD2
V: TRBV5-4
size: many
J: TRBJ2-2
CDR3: CASSFAMSGMNTGELFF
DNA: TGTGCCAGCAGCTTCGCTATGAGCGGGATGAACACCGGGGAGCTGTTTTTT

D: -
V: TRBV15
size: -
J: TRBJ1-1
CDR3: CATSRGLGESEAFF
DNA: TGTGCCACCAGCAGAGGTCTCGGAGAATCTGAAGCTTTCTTT

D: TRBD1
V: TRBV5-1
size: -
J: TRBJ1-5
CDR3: CASSYGQGSNQPQHF
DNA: TGCGCCAGCAGCTATGGACAGGGCTCCAATCAGCCCCAGCATTTT

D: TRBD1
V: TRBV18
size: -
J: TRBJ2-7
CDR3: CASSPGTGSYEQYF
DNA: TGTGCCAGCTCCCCCGGGACAGGGTCCTACGAGCAGTACTTC

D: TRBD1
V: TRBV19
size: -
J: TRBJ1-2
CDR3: CASRSGRGPDYGYTF
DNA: TGTGCCAGTAGAAGCGGTAGGGGGCCCGACTATGGCTACACCTTC

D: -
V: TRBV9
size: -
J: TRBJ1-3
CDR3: CASSPRQIGNTIYF
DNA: TGTGCCAGCAGCCCCAGACAGATTGGAAACACCATATATTTT

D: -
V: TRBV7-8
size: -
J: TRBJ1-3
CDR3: CASSLGSDSGNTIYF
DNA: TGTGCCAGCAGCTTAGGGAGCGACTCTGGAAACACCATATATTTT

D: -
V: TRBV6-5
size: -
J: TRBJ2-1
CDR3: CASSRRESSYNEQFF
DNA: TGTGCCAGCAGCCGACGGGAGAGCTCCTACAATGAGCAGTTCTTC

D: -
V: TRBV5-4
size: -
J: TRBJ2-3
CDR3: CASRRWGDRLSTDTQYF
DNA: TGTGCCAGCAGGAGGTGGGGGGACCGCCTCAGCACAGATACGCAGTATTTT

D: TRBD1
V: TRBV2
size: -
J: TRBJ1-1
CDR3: CASRGQGANTEAFF
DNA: TGTGCCAGCAGAGGACAGGGGGCAAACACTGAAGCTTTCTTT

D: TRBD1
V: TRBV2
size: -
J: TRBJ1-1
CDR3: CASKIQGALNTEAFF
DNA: TGTGCCAGCAAGATACAGGGGGCCCTGAACACTGAAGCTTTCTTT

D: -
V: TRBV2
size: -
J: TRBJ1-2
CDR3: CASRAGGANYGYTF
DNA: TGTGCCAGCAGGGCTGGGGGGGCTAACTATGGCTACACCTTC

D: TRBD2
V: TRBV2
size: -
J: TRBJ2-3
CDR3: CASNAGGGTDTQYF
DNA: TGTGCCAGCAACGCGGGGGGCGGCACAGATACGCAGTATTTT

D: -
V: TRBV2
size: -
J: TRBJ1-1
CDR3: CASNPSRDTEAFF
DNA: TGTGCCAGCAATCCCAGCAGGGACACTGAAGCTTTCTTT

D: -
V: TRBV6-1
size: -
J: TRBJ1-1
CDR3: CASSERPGQLNTEAFF
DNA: TGTGCCAGCAGTGAAAGACCCGGACAGCTTAACACTGAAGCTTTCTTT

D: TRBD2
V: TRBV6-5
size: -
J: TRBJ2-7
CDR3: CASSYSTGGGQHEQYF
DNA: TGTGCCAGCAGTTACTCTACTGGCGGGGGTCAACACGAGCAGTACTTC

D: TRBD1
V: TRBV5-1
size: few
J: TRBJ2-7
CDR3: CASRVQGERTYEQYF
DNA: TGCGCCAGCAGAGTACAGGGGGAAAGGACCTACGAGCAGTACTTC

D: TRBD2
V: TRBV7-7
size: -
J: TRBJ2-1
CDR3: CASSFGGGAGNEQFF
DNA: TGTGCCAGCAGCTTTGGCGGGGGGGCGGGGAATGAGCAGTTCTTC

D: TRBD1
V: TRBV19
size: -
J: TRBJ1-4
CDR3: CASKGGAQGAAPTNEKLFF
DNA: TGTGCCAGTAAGGGCGGGGCTCAGGGGGCCGCTCCAACTAATGAAAAACTGTTTTTT

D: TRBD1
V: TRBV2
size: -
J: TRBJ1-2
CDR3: CASSEGQGRHGYTF
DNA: TGTGCCAGCAGTGAGGGACAGGGAAGGCATGGCTACACCTTC

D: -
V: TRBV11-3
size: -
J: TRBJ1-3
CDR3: CASSLKERGDRPDGNTIYF
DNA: TGTGCCAGCAGCTTAAAGGAAAGAGGAGACAGGCCCGATGGAAACACCATATATTTT

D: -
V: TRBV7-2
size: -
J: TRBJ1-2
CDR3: CASSSGDGTYGYTF
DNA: TGTGCCAGCAGCTCGGGAGACGGGACCTATGGCTACACCTTC

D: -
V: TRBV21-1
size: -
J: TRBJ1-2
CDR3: CASRFDRDGYTF
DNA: TGTGCCAGCAGGTTTGACAGGGATGGCTACACCTTC

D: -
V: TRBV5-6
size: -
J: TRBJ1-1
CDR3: CASSLVGRAGTEAFF
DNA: TGTGCCAGCAGCTTGGTTGGCCGGGCGGGCACTGAAGCTTTCTTT

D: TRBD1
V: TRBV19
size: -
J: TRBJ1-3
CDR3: CASSMHAGRTGAGNTIYF
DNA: TGTGCCAGTAGTATGCACGCGGGTCGGACAGGGGCCGGAAACACCATATATTTT

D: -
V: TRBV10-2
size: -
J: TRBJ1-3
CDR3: CASSITITGSSGNTIYF
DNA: TGCGCCAGCAGTATTACCATTACAGGGTCATCCGGAAACACCATATATTTT

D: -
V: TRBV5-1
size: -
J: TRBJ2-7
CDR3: CASSSPGSYEQYF
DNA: TGCGCCAGCAGCTCCCCAGGGTCCTACGAGCAGTACTTC

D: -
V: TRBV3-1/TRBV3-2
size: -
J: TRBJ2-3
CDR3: CASSQVFLSTDTQYF
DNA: TGTGCCAGCAGCCAAGTATTCTTGAGCACAGATACGCAGTATTTT

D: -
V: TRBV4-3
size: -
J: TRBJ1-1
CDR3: CASSQEFLYGATAFF
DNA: TGCGCCAGCAGCCAAGAGTTTTTATATGGGGCCACAGCTTTCTTT

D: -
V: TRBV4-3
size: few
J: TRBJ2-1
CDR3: CASSQGNEGLGEQFF
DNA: TGCGCCAGCAGCCAAGGGAACGAAGGACTCGGTGAGCAGTTCTTC

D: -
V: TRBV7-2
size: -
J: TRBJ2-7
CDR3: CASSLASHSHEQYF
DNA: TGTGCCAGCAGCTTAGCGTCCCACAGTCACGAGCAGTACTTC

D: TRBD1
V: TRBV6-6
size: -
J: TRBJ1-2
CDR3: CASSSPQGANYGYTF
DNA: TGTGCCAGCAGCTCCCCACAGGGGGCTAACTATGGCTACACCTTC

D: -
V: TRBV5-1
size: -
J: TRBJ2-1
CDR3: CASSLGSYNEQFF
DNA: TGCGCCAGCAGCTTGGGGAGTTACAATGAGCAGTTCTTC

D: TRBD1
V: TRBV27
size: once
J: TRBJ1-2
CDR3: CASSFVQGAGYTF
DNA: TGTGCCAGCAGTTTCGTCCAGGGGGCCGGCTACACCTTC

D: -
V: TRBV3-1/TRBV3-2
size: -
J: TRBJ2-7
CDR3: CASSQVGRGYEQYF
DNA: TGTGCCAGCAGCCAAGTCGGGCGGGGCTACGAGCAGTACTTC

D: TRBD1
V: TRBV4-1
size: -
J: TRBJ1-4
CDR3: CASSQEGDRGRGKLFF
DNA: TGCGCCAGCAGCCAAGAGGGGGACAGGGGACGAGGAAAACTGTTTTTT

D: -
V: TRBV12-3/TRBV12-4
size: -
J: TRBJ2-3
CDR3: CASSPRDTQYF
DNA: TGTGCCAGCAGTCCCCGGGATACGCAGTATTTT

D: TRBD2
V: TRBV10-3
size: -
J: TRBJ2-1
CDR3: CAISTTAGGNEQFF
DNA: TGTGCCATAAGTACGACAGCGGGGGGCAATGAGCAGTTCTTC

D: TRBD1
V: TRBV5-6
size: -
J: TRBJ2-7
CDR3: CASSDAGGSYEQYF
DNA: TGTGCCAGCAGCGACGCAGGGGGCTCCTACGAGCAGTACTTC

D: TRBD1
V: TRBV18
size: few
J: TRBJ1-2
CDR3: CASSGQGPEQGYTF
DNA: TGTGCCAGCTCAGGACAGGGGCCCGAGCAGGGCTACACCTTC

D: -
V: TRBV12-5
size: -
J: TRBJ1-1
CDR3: CASGLGRNTEAFF
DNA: TGTGCTAGTGGTTTGGGCAGGAACACTGAAGCTTTCTTT